The 19 T cell receptor beta chains given below trace back to one sample, sequenced in a study of T cells in Graves' hyperthyroidism and ophthalmopathy. Amplified TCR beta CDR3 regions came from RNA transcripts. The study used the HTBI primer set for a first-round RT-PCR of the TCR CDR3. TCRdb reprocessed the multiplex PCR reads with MiXCR, giving one entry per CDR3 protein. In the table there are 450,000 to 500,000 distinct CDR3 sequences, under 25% of which are singletons. Sequenced material: blood. The origin of the receptors is a woman in her 70s with Graves' ophthalmopathy.

The chain carries TRBV9 and TRBJ2-7; D perhaps matches TRBD2 (6 bases). Trimming stripped 0 bases from V and 5 bases from J, with 12 bases between. This CDR3 is built from 14 residues. Germline V lookup: CDR1 SGDLS, CDR2 YYNGEE. The CDR3: CASSVENAGNEQYF. CDR3 coding DNA: TGTGCCAGCAGCGTAGAGAACGCGGGAAACGAGCAGTACTTC.

The J gene is TRBJ1-2, the V gene TRBV28, with no clear D. V was shortened by 3 bases and J by 4 bases, with 6 bases between the two germline ends. Germline V gives CDR1 MDHEN, CDR2 SYDVKM. CDR3 length: 12 amino acids. The CDR3 loop reads CASSFSPYGYTF. CDR3 DNA sequence: TGTGCCAGCAGTTTTTCCCCCTATGGCTACACCTTC.

The chain is built from TRBV9 and TRBJ1-2; TRBD1 aligns across 7 bases. From germline, CDR1 is SGDLS and CDR2 YYNGEE. CDR3 length: 14 residues. The V segment lost 4 bases and the J segment 5 bases; nucleotides outside the gene matches: 8. CDR3 region: CASSTAGTDYGYTF. The CDR3 DNA reads as TGTGCCAGCAGCACCGCCGGGACAGATTATGGCTACACCTTC.

This clonotype was seen a handful of times. V is TRBV7-8 and J is TRBJ2-2; D possibly corresponds to TRBD2 (6 bases). V was pared by 4 bases and J by 2 bases, with 11 bases between. The CDR3 is made up of 15 amino acids. Germline CDR1 is SGHVS and CDR2 is FQNEAQ. The CDR3 is CASSSKAGNTGELFF. The CDR3 bases are TGTGCCAGCAGCTCAAAAGCGGGCAACACCGGGGAGCTGTTTTTT.

In its sample, this clonotype was seen a few times. The chain carries TRBV20-1 and TRBJ1-3; D gene unclear. Germline lookup yields CDR1 DFQATT and CDR2 SNEGSKA (reference sequence). V was cut by 5 bases and J by 0 bases, with 5 bases left in between. This CDR3 region has 12 residues. The CDR3 sequence: CSALVSGNTIYF. CDR3 in DNA: TGCAGTGCTCTAGTCTCTGGAAACACCATATATTTT.

This clonotype was detected many times. J is TRBJ1-5 and V is TRBV28; D is ambiguous. The V and J ends lost 4 bases and 5 bases respectively, with 18 bases between them. CDR1 and CDR2 (germline): MDHEN, SYDVKM. CDR3 length: 16 amino acids. The CDR3 loop reads CASSSPGRVKDQPQHF. DNA of the CDR3: TGTGCCAGCAGTTCCCCCGGGAGGGTTAAGGATCAGCCCCAGCATTTT.

This clonotype has only a few counts. The chain is built from TRBV6-1 and TRBJ1-2; D unresolved. CDR3 size: 12 residues. Trimming removed 5 bases from V and 7 bases from J, with 11 bases in between. Germline V gene sequence: CDR1 MNHNS, CDR2 SASEGT. The CDR3 DNA reads TGTGCCAGCAGTTCCCTCCTTTCTGGCTACACCTTC. It translates to CASSSLLSGYTF.

The chain links TRBV5-4 to TRBJ2-1; D not resolved. There are 12 residues in the CDR3. Trimming stripped 4 bases from V and 7 bases from J, with 9 bases between. Looked up from germline, CDR1 is SGHNT and CDR2 is YYREEE (reference sequence). The CDR3 nucleotides read TGTGCCAGCAGCAATAGCAGGAATGAGCAGTTCTTC. This gives the protein CASSNSRNEQFF.

This clonotype was observed once. V usage is TRBV29-1 and J usage is TRBJ1-3; D gene unclear. CDR1 and CDR2 (germline): SQVTM, ANQGSEA. Deletions cut 4 bases from V and 4 bases from J, with 5 bases between. The length of the CDR3 is 11 residues. CDR3 protein: CSVVLGNTIYF. In DNA, the CDR3 is TGCAGCGTTGTTCTGGGAAACACCATATATTTT.

A few counts support this clonotype. CDR3 loop: CATSRDMGRDGYGYTF. The CDR3 bases are TGTGCCACCAGCAGAGATATGGGCAGGGACGGCTATGGCTACACCTTC. J is TRBJ1-2 and V is TRBV15; tentatively, D is TRBD1 (5 bases). The CDR3 is made up of 16 amino acids. CDR1 LNHNV and CDR2 YYDKDF come from the germline V gene (reference sequence). V was cut by 0 bases and J by 4 bases, with 15 bases left in between.

This clonotype was picked up a small number of times. The chain carries TRBV29-1 and TRBJ2-7, with D perhaps matching TRBD2 (6 bases). From germline, CDR1 is SQVTM and CDR2 ANQGSEA. This CDR3 spans 11 amino acids. V gave up 7 bases and J gave up 9 bases, with 16 bases separating them. The CDR3 sequence is CSADTRRGQYF. CDR3 DNA: TGCAGCGCCGACACTCGGCGGGGGCAGTACTTC.

This clonotype was seen at least ten times. The chain couples TRBV6-2 or TRBV6-3 to TRBJ1-5, with no clear D. Germline V gene lookup returns CDR1 MNHEY and CDR2 SVGEGT. Deletions cut 6 bases from V and 9 bases from J, with 15 bases between. The CDR3 totals 13 residues. The CDR3 DNA is TGTGCCAGCAGCAATTCTGTGGGTCGGCCCCAGCATTTT. Protein product: CASSNSVGRPQHF.

This sequence joins TRBV24-1 and TRBJ2-1; D remains ambiguous. Trimming stripped 10 bases from V and 10 bases from J, with 13 bases between. This CDR3 spans 11 amino acids. Germline CDR1 and CDR2: KGHDR and SFDVKD. This chain's CDR3 is CATSRMDEQFF. CDR3 DNA: TGTGCCACGTCCCGTATGGACGAGCAGTTCTTC.

The chain joins TRBV7-9 to TRBJ1-3; D is uncertain. Trimming took 5 bases from V and 0 from J, leaving 14 bases between them. The CDR3 spans 16 residues. CDR1 SEHNR and CDR2 FQNEAQ come from the germline V gene (reference sequence). This CDR3 reads CASSQHSNASGNTIYF. CDR3 nucleotide sequence: TGTGCCAGCAGCCAACACTCTAACGCCTCTGGAAACACCATATATTTT. Based on the CDR3 plus reference TRBV7-9 and TRBJ1-3, the full variable domain is DTGVSQNPRHKITKRGQNVTFRCDPISEHNRLYWYRQTLGQGPEFLTYFQNEAQLEKSRLLSDRFSAERPKGSFSTLEIQRTEQGDSAMYLCASSQHSNASGNTIYFGEGSWLTVV.

The J gene is TRBJ1-1, the V gene TRBV19; weak D call: TRBD1 (5 bases). From germline, CDR1 is LNHDA and CDR2 SQIVND (reference sequence). Trimming left V 0 bases short and J 4 bases short, with 15 bases between. There are 16 residues in the CDR3. The CDR3 spells CASSIEWGQMVTEAFF. The CDR3 DNA reads as TGTGCCAGTAGTATAGAGTGGGGCCAAATGGTCACTGAAGCTTTCTTT.

The rearrangement links TRBV3-1 to TRBJ2-1; 8 bases align to TRBD2. V trimming: 7 bases; J trimming: 5 bases; junction bases outside the gene matches: 10. Germline V gene sequence: CDR1 LGHDT, CDR2 YNNKEL (reference sequence). The CDR3 runs 15 residues. CDR3: CASKISGRSNNEQFF. CDR3 nucleotide sequence: TGTGCCAGCAAAATAAGCGGGAGAAGCAACAATGAGCAGTTCTTC.

This clonotype was seen at least ten times. This chain joins TRBV28 and TRBJ2-3; the D gene is possibly TRBD2 (7 bases). The CDR3 totals 15 residues. Trimming cost V 4 bases and J 1 base, with 12 bases left between them. In germline, CDR1 is MDHEN, CDR2 SYDVKM. CDR3 DNA: TGTGCCAGCAGTTCCGCGGGGGCAGGCACAGATACGCAGTATTTT. Residues: CASSSAGAGTDTQYF.

This chain links TRBV19 with TRBJ1-5; unclear D gene. The CDR3 contains 15 residues. Germline V CDR1 and CDR2: LNHDA, SQIVND (reference sequence). V was shortened by 1 base and J by 4 bases, with 11 bases between the two germline ends. CDR3 region: CASSIGVVRNQPQHF. CDR3 in DNA: TGTGCCAGTAGTATAGGGGTCGTCCGTAATCAGCCCCAGCATTTT.

This clonotype was seen at least ten times. The rearrangement uses TRBV5-1 and TRBJ2-7, with D perhaps matching TRBD1 (5 bases). The CDR3 is 14 amino acids. Per the germline V gene, CDR1 is SGHRS and CDR2 is YFSETQ. The V end was cut by 0 bases, the J end by 5 bases, with 12 bases between. The CDR3 region is CASSLGSQGDEQYF. The CDR3 DNA sequence: TGCGCCAGCAGCTTGGGGTCGCAGGGCGACGAGCAGTACTTC.